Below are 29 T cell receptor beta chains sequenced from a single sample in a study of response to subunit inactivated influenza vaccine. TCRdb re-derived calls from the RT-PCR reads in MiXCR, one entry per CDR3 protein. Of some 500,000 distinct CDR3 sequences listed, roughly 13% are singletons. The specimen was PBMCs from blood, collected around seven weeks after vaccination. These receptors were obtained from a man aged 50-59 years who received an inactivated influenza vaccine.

The CDR3 here is CASRGLAGYEQYF. The DNA for the CDR3 is TGTGCCAGCAGAGGGCTAGCGGGATACGAGCAGTACTTC. This chain joins TRBV3-1 and TRBJ2-7; 9 positions agree with TRBD2. Germline trimming cut 6 bases from V and 4 bases from J; bases unmatched to any gene: 4. The CDR3 contains 13 residues. Germline lookup yields CDR1 LGHDT and CDR2 YNNKEL (reference sequence).

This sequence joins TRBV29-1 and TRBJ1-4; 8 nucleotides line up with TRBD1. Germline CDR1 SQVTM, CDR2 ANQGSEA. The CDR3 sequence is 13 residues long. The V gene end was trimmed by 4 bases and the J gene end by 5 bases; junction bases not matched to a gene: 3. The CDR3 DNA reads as TGCAGCGTTGGACAGGGGTGGAATGAAAAACTGTTTTTT. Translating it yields CSVGQGWNEKLFF.

In nucleotides, the CDR3 is TGTGCCAGCAGCGTATACGGGACAAGCGCCTACAATGAGCAGTTCTTC. Translation gives CASSVYGTSAYNEQFF. This rearrangement joins TRBV9 to TRBJ2-1, with TRBD1 as a possible D gene (6 bases). Trimming took off 1 base at V and 2 bases at J, with 13 bases between the two ends. This CDR3 has 16 amino acids. Germline lookup yields CDR1 SGDLS and CDR2 YYNGEE. Variable domain in full (rest from reference TRBV9 and TRBJ2-1): DSGVTQTPKHLITATGQRVTLRCSPRSGDLSVYWYQQSLDQGLQFLIQYYNGEERAKGNILERFSAQQFPDLHSELNLSSLELGDSALYFCASSVYGTSAYNEQFFGPGTRLTVL.

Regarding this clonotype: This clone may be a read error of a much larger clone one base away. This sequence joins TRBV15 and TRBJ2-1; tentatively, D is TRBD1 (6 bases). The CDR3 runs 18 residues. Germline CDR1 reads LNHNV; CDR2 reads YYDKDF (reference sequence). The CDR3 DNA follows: TGTGCCACCAGCAGATCCCGACCCGGGACACGTTCCTACAATGAGCATTTCTTC. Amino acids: CATSRSRPGTRSYNEHFF. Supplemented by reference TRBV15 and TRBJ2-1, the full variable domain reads DAMVIQNPRYQVTQFGKPVTLSCSQTLNHNVMYWYQQKSSQAPKLLFHYYDKDFNNEADTPDNFQSRRPNTSFCFLDIRSPGLGDTAMYLCATSRSRPGTRSYNEHFFGPGTRLTVL.

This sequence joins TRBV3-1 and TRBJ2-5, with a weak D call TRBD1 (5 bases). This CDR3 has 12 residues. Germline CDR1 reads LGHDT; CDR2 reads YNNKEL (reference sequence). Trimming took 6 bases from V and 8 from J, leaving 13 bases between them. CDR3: CASSLKQDTQYF. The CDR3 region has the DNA TGTGCCAGCAGTTTGAAACAGGATACCCAGTACTTC.

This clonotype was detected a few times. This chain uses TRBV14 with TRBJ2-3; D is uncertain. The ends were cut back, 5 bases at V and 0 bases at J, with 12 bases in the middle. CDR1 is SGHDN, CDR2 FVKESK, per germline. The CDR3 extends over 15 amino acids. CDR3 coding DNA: TGTGCCAGCAGCAAGACGCCCGGGAGCACAGATACGCAGTATTTT. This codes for CASSKTPGSTDTQYF. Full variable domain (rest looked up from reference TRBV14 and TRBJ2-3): EAGVTQFPSHSVIEKGQTVTLRCDPISGHDNLYWYRRVMGKEIKFLLHFVKESKQDESGMPNNRFLAERTGGTYSTLKVQPAELEDSGVYFCASSKTPGSTDTQYFGPGTRLTVL.

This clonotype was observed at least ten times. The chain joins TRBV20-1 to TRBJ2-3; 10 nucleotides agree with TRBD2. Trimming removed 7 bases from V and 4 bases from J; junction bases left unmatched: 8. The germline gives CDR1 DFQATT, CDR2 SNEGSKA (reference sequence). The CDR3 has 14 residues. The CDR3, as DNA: TGCAGTGGGAGAGCGGGGGGGCCCCCAGATACGCAGTATTTT. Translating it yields CSGRAGGPPDTQYF.

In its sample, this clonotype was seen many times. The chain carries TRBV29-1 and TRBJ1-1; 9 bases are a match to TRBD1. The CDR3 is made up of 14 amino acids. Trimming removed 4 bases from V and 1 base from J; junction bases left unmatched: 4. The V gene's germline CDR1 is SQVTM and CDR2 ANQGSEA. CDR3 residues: CSVGGQGGNTEAFF. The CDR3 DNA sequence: TGCAGCGTTGGGGGACAGGGAGGGAACACTGAAGCTTTCTTT.

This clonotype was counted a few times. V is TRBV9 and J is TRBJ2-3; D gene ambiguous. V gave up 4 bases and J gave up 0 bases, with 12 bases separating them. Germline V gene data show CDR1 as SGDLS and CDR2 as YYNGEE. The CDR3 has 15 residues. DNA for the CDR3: TGTGCCAGCAGCCTAACCAAAACTAGCACAGATACGCAGTATTTT. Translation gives CASSLTKTSTDTQYF.

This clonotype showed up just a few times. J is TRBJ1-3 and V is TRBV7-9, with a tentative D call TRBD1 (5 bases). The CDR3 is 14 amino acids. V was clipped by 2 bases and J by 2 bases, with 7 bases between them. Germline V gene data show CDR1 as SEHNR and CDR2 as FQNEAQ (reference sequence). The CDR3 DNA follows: TGTGCCAGCAGCTTAAGACAGCCTGGAAACACCATATATTTT. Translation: CASSLRQPGNTIYF.

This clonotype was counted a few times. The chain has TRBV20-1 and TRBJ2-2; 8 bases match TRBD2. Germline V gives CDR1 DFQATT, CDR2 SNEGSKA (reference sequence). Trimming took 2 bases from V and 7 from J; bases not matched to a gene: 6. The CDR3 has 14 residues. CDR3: CSARFGGEIGELFF. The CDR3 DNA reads TGCAGTGCTAGATTCGGGGGGGAAATCGGGGAGCTGTTTTTT.

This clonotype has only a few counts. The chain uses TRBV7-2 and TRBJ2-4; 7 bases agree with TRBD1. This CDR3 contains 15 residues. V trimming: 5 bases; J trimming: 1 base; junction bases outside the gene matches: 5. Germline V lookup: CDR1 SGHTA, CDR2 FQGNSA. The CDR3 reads CASSPQGWAKNIQYF. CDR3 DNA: TGTGCCAGCAGCCCACAGGGGTGGGCCAAAAACATTCAGTACTTC.

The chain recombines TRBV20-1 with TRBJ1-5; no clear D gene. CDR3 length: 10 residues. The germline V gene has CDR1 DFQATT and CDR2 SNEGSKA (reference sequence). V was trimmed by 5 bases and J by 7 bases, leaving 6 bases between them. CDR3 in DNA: TGCAGTGCTGGGGAGCAGCCCCAGCATTTT. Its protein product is CSAGEQPQHF.

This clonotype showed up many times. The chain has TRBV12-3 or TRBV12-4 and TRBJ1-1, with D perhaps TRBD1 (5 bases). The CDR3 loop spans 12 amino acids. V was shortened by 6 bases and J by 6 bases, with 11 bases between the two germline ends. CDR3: CASSTGAAEAFF. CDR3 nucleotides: TGTGCCAGCAGCACAGGAGCCGCTGAAGCTTTCTTT.

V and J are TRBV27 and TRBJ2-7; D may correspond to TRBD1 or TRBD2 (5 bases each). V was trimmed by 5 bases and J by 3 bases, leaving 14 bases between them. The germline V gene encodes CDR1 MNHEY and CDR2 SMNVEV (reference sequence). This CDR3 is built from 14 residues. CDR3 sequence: CASSPGRSYYEQYF. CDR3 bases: TGTGCCAGCAGTCCGGGACGAAGTTACTACGAGCAGTACTTC.

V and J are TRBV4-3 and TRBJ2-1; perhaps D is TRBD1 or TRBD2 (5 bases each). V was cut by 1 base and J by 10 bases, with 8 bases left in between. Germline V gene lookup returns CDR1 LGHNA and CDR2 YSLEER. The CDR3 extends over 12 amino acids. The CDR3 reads CASSQVGREQFF. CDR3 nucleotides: TGCGCCAGCAGCCAAGTGGGACGGGAGCAGTTCTTC.

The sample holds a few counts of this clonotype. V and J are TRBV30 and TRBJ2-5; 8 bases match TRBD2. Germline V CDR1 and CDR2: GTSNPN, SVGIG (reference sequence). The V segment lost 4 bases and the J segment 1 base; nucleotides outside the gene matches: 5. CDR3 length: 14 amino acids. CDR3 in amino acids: CAWNRGGPQETQYF. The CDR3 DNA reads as TGTGCCTGGAATCGGGGGGGGCCCCAAGAGACCCAGTACTTC.

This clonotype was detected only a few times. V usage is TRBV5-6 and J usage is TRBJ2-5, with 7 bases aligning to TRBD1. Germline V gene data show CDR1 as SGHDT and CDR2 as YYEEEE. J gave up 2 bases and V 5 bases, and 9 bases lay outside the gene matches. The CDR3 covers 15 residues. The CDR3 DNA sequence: TGTGCCAGCAGGTTTGGGACAGAGCCACAAGAGACCCAGTACTTC. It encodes CASRFGTEPQETQYF. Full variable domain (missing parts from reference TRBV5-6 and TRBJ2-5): DAGVTQSPTHLIKTRGQQVTLRCSPKSGHDTVSWYQQALGQGPQFIFQYYEEEERQRGNFPDRFSGHQFPNYSSELNVNALLLGDSALYLCASRFGTEPQETQYFGPGTRLLVL.

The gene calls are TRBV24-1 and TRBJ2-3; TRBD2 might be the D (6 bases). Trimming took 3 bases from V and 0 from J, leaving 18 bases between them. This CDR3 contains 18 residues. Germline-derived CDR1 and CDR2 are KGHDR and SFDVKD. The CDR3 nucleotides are TGTGCCACCAGTGATAGCCAGGGAGGCACTTTTAGCACAGATACGCAGTATTTT. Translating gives CATSDSQGGTFSTDTQYF.

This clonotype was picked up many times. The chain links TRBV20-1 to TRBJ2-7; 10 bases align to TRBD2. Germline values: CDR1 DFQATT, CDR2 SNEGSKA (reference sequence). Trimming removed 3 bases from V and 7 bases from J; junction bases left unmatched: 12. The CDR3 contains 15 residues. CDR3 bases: TGCAGTGCTAGGATGGTCTCAGCGGGAGGGCCGGAGCAGTACTTC. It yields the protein CSARMVSAGGPEQYF.

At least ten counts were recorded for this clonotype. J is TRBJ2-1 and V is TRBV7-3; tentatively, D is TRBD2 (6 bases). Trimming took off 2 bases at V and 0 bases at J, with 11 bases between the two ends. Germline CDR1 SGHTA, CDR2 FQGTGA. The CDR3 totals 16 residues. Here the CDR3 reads CASSLRRGDSYNEQFF. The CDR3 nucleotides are TGTGCCAGCAGCTTACGGCGCGGGGACTCCTACAATGAGCAGTTCTTC. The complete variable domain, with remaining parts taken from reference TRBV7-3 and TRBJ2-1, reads GAGVSQTPSNKVTEKGKYVELRCDPISGHTALYWYRQSLGQGPEFLIYFQGTGAADDSGLPNDRFFAVRPEGSVSTLKIQRTERGDSAVYLCASSLRRGDSYNEQFFGPGTRLTVL.

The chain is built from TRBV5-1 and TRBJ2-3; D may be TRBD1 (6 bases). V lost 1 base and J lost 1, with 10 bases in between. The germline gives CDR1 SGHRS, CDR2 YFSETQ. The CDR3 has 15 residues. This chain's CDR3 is CASSLWSGGTDTQYF. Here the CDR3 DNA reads TGCGCCAGCAGCTTGTGGTCAGGGGGCACAGATACGCAGTATTTT.

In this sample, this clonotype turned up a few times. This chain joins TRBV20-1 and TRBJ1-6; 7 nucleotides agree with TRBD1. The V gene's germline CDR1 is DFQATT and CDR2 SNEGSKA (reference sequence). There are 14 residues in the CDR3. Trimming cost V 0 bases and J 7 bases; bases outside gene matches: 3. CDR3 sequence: CSARETGNNSPLHF. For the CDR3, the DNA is TGCAGTGCTAGAGAGACAGGGAACAATTCACCCCTCCACTTT.

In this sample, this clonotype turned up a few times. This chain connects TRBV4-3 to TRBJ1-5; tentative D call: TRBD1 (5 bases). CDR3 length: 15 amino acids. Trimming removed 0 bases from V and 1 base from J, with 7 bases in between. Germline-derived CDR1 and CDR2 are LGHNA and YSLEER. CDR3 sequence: CASSQDWGSNQPQHF. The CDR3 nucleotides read TGCGCCAGCAGCCAAGATTGGGGGAGCAATCAGCCCCAGCATTTT.

The DNA for the CDR3 is TGCGCCAGCAGCCTCAGGGGAGGGAGGTCCACCGGGGAGCTGTTTTTT. This encodes CASSLRGGRSTGELFF. The J gene is TRBJ2-2, the V gene TRBV5-1; possible D gene TRBD2, 7 bases. This CDR3 spans 16 amino acids. Trimming pared 4 bases from V and 4 bases from J, leaving 17 bases between. Germline values: CDR1 SGHRS, CDR2 YFSETQ.

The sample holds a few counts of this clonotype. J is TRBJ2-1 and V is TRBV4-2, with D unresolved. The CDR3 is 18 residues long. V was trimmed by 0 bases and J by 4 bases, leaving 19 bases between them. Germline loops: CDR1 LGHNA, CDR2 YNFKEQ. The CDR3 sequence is CASSQDRARTLLYNEQFF. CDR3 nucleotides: TGTGCCAGCAGCCAAGATCGCGCCAGAACCCTCCTATACAATGAGCAGTTCTTC.

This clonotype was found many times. In nucleotides, the CDR3 is TGCGCCAGCAGCTTGATGGGCCTTACCTCTGGAAACACCATATATTTT. Encoded protein: CASSLMGLTSGNTIYF. The rearrangement joins TRBV5-1 to TRBJ1-3, with D unresolved. The CDR3 consists of 16 residues. Germline V gives CDR1 SGHRS, CDR2 YFSETQ. Deletions cut 1 base from V and 0 bases from J, with 11 bases between. Variable domain in full (rest from reference TRBV5-1 and TRBJ1-3): KAGVTQTPRYLIKTRGQQVTLSCSPISGHRSVSWYQQTPGQGLQFLFEYFSETQRNKGNFPGRFSGRQFSNSRSEMNVSTLELGDSALYLCASSLMGLTSGNTIYFGEGSWLTVV.

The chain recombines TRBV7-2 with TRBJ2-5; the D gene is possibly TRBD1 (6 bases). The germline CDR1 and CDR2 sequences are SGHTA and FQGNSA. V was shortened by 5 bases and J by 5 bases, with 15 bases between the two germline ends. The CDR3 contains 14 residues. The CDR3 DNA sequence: TGTGCCAGCAGCCATCAGGGGTGGGGCGAGACCCAGTACTTC. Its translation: CASSHQGWGETQYF.

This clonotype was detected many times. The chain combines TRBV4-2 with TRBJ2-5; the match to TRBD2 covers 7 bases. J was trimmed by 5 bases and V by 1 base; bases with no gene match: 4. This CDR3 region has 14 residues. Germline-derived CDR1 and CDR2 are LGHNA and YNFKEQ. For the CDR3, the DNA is TGTGCCAGCAGCCAAGGAGGGCGGGAGGAGACCCAGTACTTC. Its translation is CASSQGGREETQYF.